This is a list of T cell receptor beta chains from one sample in a study of blood T cell repertoires in COVID-19. Clones were sequenced by immunoSEQ multiplex PCR, and TCRdb holds only the in-frame ones, with some missing. The table lists 130,000 to 150,000 clones, approximately 86% of them singletons. Sequencing input: PBMCs or T cells enriched from blood (not recorded which). The receptors were gathered from a woman aged 40 to 49 who had been exposed to COVID-19. CDR3s include the opening cysteine and the closing phenylalanine or tryptophan. D genes are given only for firm matches. Size values are once, few and many counts, or a class for expanded clones, and some rows have none.

TRBV2,-,-,TRBJ1-2,TGTGCCAGCAGTGGTCAGCGAAACTATGGCTACACCTTC,CASSGQRNYGYTF
TRBV28,-,-,TRBJ1-1,TGTGCCAGCAGTTTACCCCGGGGCACTGAAGCTTTCTTT,CASSLPRGTEAFF
TRBV11-2,-,-,TRBJ1-1,TGTGCCAGCAGCTTAGATGTATTATCTCGGCAGGGTGAAGCTTTCTTT,CASSLDVLSRQGEAFF
TRBV4-1,-,-,TRBJ1-5,TGCGCCAGCAGCCAAGTGGAACAGATTAGCAATCAGCCCCAGCATTTT,CASSQVEQISNQPQHF
TRBV6-1,-,-,TRBJ2-7,TGTGCCAGCAGTTTTCAACAGGGCCCCCACGAGCAGTACTTC,CASSFQQGPHEQYF
TRBV19,-,-,TRBJ1-2,TGTGCCAGTACCATCAGCGGAGGCAGAGGATATGGCTACACCTTC,CASTISGGRGYGYTF
TRBV10-3,-,once,TRBJ1-5,TGTGCCATCAGTTCTGCAGGGAATCAGCCCCAGCATTTT,CAISSAGNQPQHF
TRBV11-1,TRBD1,-,TRBJ1-1,TGTGCCAGCAGCTCCCGGGACAGGCAAAACACTGAAGCTTTCTTT,CASSSRDRQNTEAFF
TRBV5-4,-,-,TRBJ1-1,TGTGCCAGCAGCTTGGAGCAGGGTCTCGCTGAAGCTTTCTTT,CASSLEQGLAEAFF
TRBV11-1,TRBD1,-,TRBJ2-1,TGTGCCAGCAGCTTAGACAGGGGGTCGTACAATGAGCAGTTCTTC,CASSLDRGSYNEQFF
TRBV10-3,TRBD1,-,TRBJ1-2,TGTGCCATCACCGGGACAGTTGACTATGGCTACACCTTC,CAITGTVDYGYTF
TRBV5-1,TRBD1,few,TRBJ1-4,TGCGCCAGCAGCTTGCAAGGGGGCGCAAGTAGTGAAAAACTGTTTTTT,CASSLQGGASSEKLFF
TRBV9,TRBD1,-,TRBJ1-2,TGTGCCAGCAGCACAGGGGGGGTTGCTGGTGGCTACACCTTC,CASSTGGVAGGYTF
TRBV7-9,-,-,TRBJ1-2,TGTGCCAGCAGCTTAGGGGGCTTTACCTATGGCTACACCTTC,CASSLGGFTYGYTF
TRBV10-2,-,few,TRBJ2-7,TGCGCCAGCACGGGTTCCTACGAGCAGTACTTC,CASTGSYEQYF
TRBV18,TRBD1,-,TRBJ1-2,TGTGCCAGCTCACAGGGACAGGGTAGGGACTATGGCTACACCTTC,CASSQGQGRDYGYTF
TRBV14,-,few,TRBJ1-1,TGTGCCAGCAGCCCACCATCAGGGCGAATCCCTGAAGCTTTCTTT,CASSPPSGRIPEAFF
TRBV28,-,-,TRBJ2-5,TGTGCCAGCCGTGGAGGGCTGGAGACCCAGTACTTC,CASRGGLETQYF
TRBV5-1,TRBD1,-,TRBJ2-3,TGCGCCAGCAGCAGAGACAGGGTCGGGAGCACAGATACGCAGTATTTT,CASSRDRVGSTDTQYF
TRBV19,TRBD1,-,TRBJ1-6,TGTGCCAGTAGTATCGGGACAGGGCGGAACTCACCCCTCCACTTT,CASSIGTGRNSPLHF
TRBV5-8,-,-,TRBJ2-3,TGTGCCAGCAGCACACAGGGAGATACGCAGTATTTT,CASSTQGDTQYF
TRBV29-1,-,-,TRBJ1-3,TGCAGCGTTGAGAAGCAGAGCGGCGGCCTGGGAGGAAACACCATATATTTT,CSVEKQSGGLGGNTIYF
TRBV15,-,-,TRBJ1-3,TGTGCCACCAGCAGACCAGGGAGGGACTCTGGAAACACCATATATTTT,CATSRPGRDSGNTIYF
TRBV18,TRBD1,once,TRBJ1-3,TGTGCCAGCTCACCCAACGCCCTATGGACAGGGGTAAACTCTGGAAACACCATATATTTT,CASSPNALWTGVNSGNTIYF
TRBV28,-,-,TRBJ1-4,TGTGCCAGCAGCCTGGAGGGCCCGGGGGGTGAAAAACTGTTTTTT,CASSLEGPGGEKLFF
TRBV5-1,-,-,TRBJ2-2,TGCGCCAGCAGCTTTTACCCCGGGACGAACACCGGGGAGCTGTTTTTT,CASSFYPGTNTGELFF
TRBV3-1/TRBV3-2,TRBD2,-,TRBJ2-7,TGTGCCAGCAGCCAGACTAGCGACGAGCAGTACTTC,CASSQTSDEQYF
TRBV7-8,TRBD2,once,TRBJ2-3,TGTGCCAGCAGCTTAGCGGGCGGGAGGGAGAGAGATACGCAGTATTTT,CASSLAGGRERDTQYF
TRBV7-9,TRBD1,once,TRBJ2-5,TGTGCCAGCAGCTCGTGGGGACAGGGGCAAGAGACCCAGTACTTC,CASSSWGQGQETQYF
TRBV5-1,-,-,TRBJ1-5,TGCGCCAGCAGCTTGGCCGGACAGTTTAATCAGCCCCAGCATTTT,CASSLAGQFNQPQHF
TRBV4-1,TRBD2,-,TRBJ2-7,TGCGCCAGCAGCCAAGATGGTCGGGGGGGCACCGACGAGCAGTACTTC,CASSQDGRGGTDEQYF
TRBV10-3,TRBD2,-,TRBJ2-3,TGTGCCATCAGTGGGACTAGCGGGGGGCCGACAGATACGCAGTATTTT,CAISGTSGGPTDTQYF
TRBV6-5,TRBD1,once,TRBJ1-2,TGTGCCAGCATATTGGTGTGGGACAGGGAAAATCGGACCTTC,CASILVWDRENRTF
TRBV12-3/TRBV12-4,TRBD1,once,TRBJ1-2,TGTGCCATTGGACAGGGGGCTTATGGCTACACCTTC,CAIGQGAYGYTF
TRBV3-1/TRBV3-2,TRBD2,once,TRBJ2-5,TGTGCCAGCAGCTACAAGAGGACTAGCGGGGGGGCCGAGGAGACCCAGTACTTC,CASSYKRTSGGAEETQYF
TRBV18,-,-,TRBJ2-7,TGTGCCAGCTCACCACTCCCAGCATCAGGCCACGAGCAGTACTTC,CASSPLPASGHEQYF
TRBV6-1,TRBD2,-,TRBJ2-2,TGTGCCAGCAGTGATACTAGCGGGGGGCCTCCCGGGGAGCTGTTTTTT,CASSDTSGGPPGELFF
TRBV5-1,-,-,TRBJ1-2,TGCGCCAGCAGCCCATCAGGGGATTACTATGGCTACACCTTC,CASSPSGDYYGYTF
TRBV6-1,-,-,TRBJ1-1,TGTGCCAGCAGTGACTTCGGGGGGATAACAGCGAACACTGAAGCTTTCTTT,CASSDFGGITANTEAFF
TRBV5-1,-,-,TRBJ2-3,TGCGCCAGCAGCTTGGCCAAGGGGTCAGATACGCAGTATTTT,CASSLAKGSDTQYF
TRBV18,TRBD1,-,TRBJ2-1,TGTGCCAGCTCACCCCCCGGGACAGGAGCTACGCGTCTCTACAATGAGCAGTTCTTC,CASSPPGTGATRLYNEQFF
TRBV3-1/TRBV3-2,-,-,TRBJ2-5,TGTGCCAGCACCCAGGTGGGGGACTTAGAAGAGACCCAGTACTTC,CASTQVGDLEETQYF
TRBV7-9,TRBD1,-,TRBJ1-2,TGTGCCAGCAGCTTAGCTGTCGACAGGGTCTATGGCTACACCTTC,CASSLAVDRVYGYTF
TRBV7-9,TRBD1,-,TRBJ2-2,TGTGCCAGCAGCTTAGGGACAGGGAACACCGGGGAGCTGTTTTTT,CASSLGTGNTGELFF
TRBV5-4,TRBD1,-,TRBJ1-1,TGTGCCAGCAGCTTGGCAGGACAGGGTTTTTCTGAAGCTTTCTTT,CASSLAGQGFSEAFF
TRBV5-1,-,-,TRBJ2-3,TGCGCCAGCAGCCCCAATAGTAAAAGAACAGATACGCAGTATTTT,CASSPNSKRTDTQYF
TRBV6-5,-,-,TRBJ1-1,TGTGCCAGCAGTTTGGGCCGGCAAAGCCCGGGGGCTTTCTTT,CASSLGRQSPGAFF
TRBV29-1,TRBD1,-,TRBJ1-3,TGCAGCGTCAGGGGGCTCTATGGAAACACCATATATTTT,CSVRGLYGNTIYF
TRBV4-1,-,-,TRBJ2-3,TGCGCCAGCAGCCCAGTAGGGGGAGATACGCAGTATTTT,CASSPVGGDTQYF
TRBV19,-,-,TRBJ1-2,TGTGCCACCCGACAGCCAGATGGCTACACCTTC,CATRQPDGYTF
TRBV5-1,TRBD2,-,TRBJ2-3,TGCGCCAGCAGCCAGCGGGGGGCAGATACGCAGTATTTT,CASSQRGADTQYF
TRBV29-1,-,-,TRBJ1-5,TGCAGCGCCCGGACTGGACTGAATCAGCCCCAGCATTTT,CSARTGLNQPQHF
TRBV27,-,few,TRBJ1-3,TGTGCCAGCATCGAACCCCCGGAGGTCTCTGGAAACACCATATATTTT,CASIEPPEVSGNTIYF
TRBV27,TRBD1,-,TRBJ1-2,TGTGCCAGCAGTCCCTGGACAGGGAACTATGGCTACACCTTC,CASSPWTGNYGYTF
TRBV18,-,few,TRBJ1-3,TGTGCCAGCTCACCATCGTTTCGGGGGTCTGGAAACACCATATATTTT,CASSPSFRGSGNTIYF
TRBV7-2,TRBD1,once,TRBJ2-4,TGTGCCAGCAGCTTAGTACGGACAGGGACCAAAAACATTCAGTACTTC,CASSLVRTGTKNIQYF
TRBV3-1/TRBV3-2,TRBD2,-,TRBJ2-3,TGTGCCAGCAGCCAAGATTGGGGACTAGCGGGGGGCCGAGGGACAGATACGCAGTATTTT,CASSQDWGLAGGRGTDTQYF
TRBV29-1,-,-,TRBJ2-2,TGCAGCGTTTGCAGGGTGGACACCGGGGAGCTGTTTTTT,CSVCRVDTGELFF
TRBV7-3,-,once,TRBJ1-1,TGTGCCAGCAGCTTAGGGCTCCAAACTGAAGCTTTCTTT,CASSLGLQTEAFF